Given below is one T cell receptor (beta chain) in context. The data derive from a study of blood T cell repertoires in COVID-19. The assay was immunoSEQ multiplex PCR, and TCRdb's table has in-frame clones only and misses some. The table lists 150,000 to 200,000 clones, roughly 76% of them singletons. This CDR3 contains 14 residues. J lost 3 bases, V lost 3 bases, and 6 bases had no gene match. Germline V lookup: CDR1 SGHDT, CDR2 YYEEEE. V is TRBV5-6 and J is TRBJ2-7, with 7 bases fitting TRBD2. Input material: peripheral blood. This sequence was found in a woman older than 75 with COVID-19, enrolled during active disease. CDR3 sequence reads: CASSWGASGYEQYF. CDR3 DNA sequence: TGTGCCAGCAGCTGGGGAGCTAGCGGCTACGAGCAGTACTTC.